The source of this T cell receptor (beta chain) is a study of shared clonotypes between healthy human individuals. Study-level information: A donor's plate count was three for CD4 naive and three for CD4 memory; CD8 naive had two and CD8 memory one.

Produced via immunoSEQ multiplex PCR; TCRdb's table is partial and in-frame only. Found here are millions of clones, 95% of them singletons; the top ten hold around 0.13%. V dropped 1 base and J dropped 6 bases, with 16 bases sitting between them. Germline V lookup: CDR1 SGHVS, CDR2 FQNEAQ. CDR3 size: 16 residues. The chain has TRBV7-8 and TRBJ1-5; possible D gene TRBD1, 6 bases. Material: naive CD4+ T cells sorted from blood. Subset noted: CD45RA+ positively selected. The clonotype originates from a man between 18 and 35 years old in good health. This CDR3 reads CASSLGGRGVSQPQHF. In DNA form, the CDR3 reads TGTGCCAGCAGCTTAGGGGGCAGGGGAGTAAGTCAGCCCCAGCATTTT.